Given below is one T cell receptor (beta chain) in context. This clone was counted between two and nine times. Its cognate antigen has yet to be identified. One base away there is no much larger clone; base qualities are not given. V and J are truncated by 4 bases and 10 bases respectively, leaving an intervening sequence of 22 bases. The CDR3 goes from the cysteine to the phenylalanine over 16 residues. CDR3 DNA only is kept here, 48 bases in frame from base 1. The germline V gene sets CDR1 to MGHDK and CDR2 to SYGVNS. The cohort comprised some 680 healthy bone marrow donors. Cohort members were all nominally healthy when sampled, although unrecorded immune exposures were likely present. The donor tested CMV seronegative, placing the donor among the 350 or so seronegative members of the cohort. Each donor provided a peripheral blood sample, and peripheral blood mononuclear cells were used for TCR beta sequencing. The Qiagen DNeasy Blood Extraction Kit was used to extract genomic DNA from the blood cell samples.

The data were obtained in a study of cytomegalovirus exposure and HLA in healthy donors (dated by TCRdb to 2016 to 2017). Broadly, across the study: An earlier analysis of several hundred of the donors reported 250 to 300 Gb of sequence data and roughly 110 million unique TCR beta sequences from some 180 million T cells. Roughly 290 gigabases of sequencing data and 91 million or so unique TCR sequences made up an early release that covered nearly 650 HLA-typed donors. Among the roughly 390 genotyped donors, about 85% belonged to the genetic ancestry cluster associated with self-reported Caucasian donors. The study was designed to test whether signatures of past pathogen exposure could be identified by cataloging public T cell receptors. The study used immunosequencing to profile the T cell repertoires of around 600 subjects and linked those repertoires to cytomegalovirus serostatus. Along with the approximately 600-subject first cohort, a separate validation cohort of more than 90 different subjects was used. To predict cytomegalovirus infection status, the study combined high-throughput TCR immunosequencing, statistical association of individual TCRs with disease status, and machine learning. To study patterns of TCR occurrence, a later analysis re-analyzed previously published TCR beta repertoires from 666 donors and added high-resolution HLA genotyping. Rather than drawing on any new phenotypic data, the later analysis identified candidate immune exposures from TCR beta sequences and the way those sequences occurred across donors. An earlier analysis of several hundred of the donors applied high-throughput TCR beta sequencing to assess whether each TCR beta V gene segment acted as functional or pseudogenic. Donor age, sex, ethnicity and CMV serostatus were compiled together with the repertoire data. In a later genetic analysis, genome-wide SNP genotypes for about 60% of the 666 donors were used, and that subset was treated as a discovery cohort. Every repertoire in the discovery cohort had been generated on one and the same sequencing platform. Both class I and class II loci were covered by HLA typing, at four-digit resolution. Typing coverage differed by locus: A, B, C, DRB1 and DQB1 were typed in roughly 620-630 donors, DQA1 in about 500, DPA1 in 600 to 610, and DPB1 in just under 480. Roughly five DR-DQ haplotypes were handled as single units for association and clustering because linkage in the cohort was strong. Among 398 genotyped donors of the cohort, an average of approximately 240,000 unique TCR beta nucleotide sequences were sequenced per donor, roughly 18% of them non-productive.

The library was made by the immunoSEQ multiplex PCR assay. For the multiplex PCR, a mixture combining 60 forward primers for TCR Vbeta segments and 13 reverse primers for TCR Jbeta segments was used. The CDR3 region of rearranged TCR beta genes was amplified from genomic DNA by a multiplex PCR assay. The Illumina HiSeq System was used to sequence the amplified TCR beta libraries as 87-base-pair reads. In the paper's pipeline: Across the 670 or so repertoires, a later analysis counted 75 million to 90 million unique TCR beta chains, approximately 10 million of which were shared by at least two donors. To remove PCR and sequencing errors, raw reads were error-corrected and collapsed into unique sequences using a nearest-neighbor algorithm that merged closely related sequences. Alignment of CDR3 sequences to IMGT reference sequences was used to assign V, D and J gene segments. For a sequence to be retained, a match of at least six nucleotides was required to both a V gene segment and a J gene segment. A rearrangement was called productive if the CDR3 had no stop codons and remained in frame with V and J, and every other rearrangement was called non-productive. Following IMGT convention, CDR3 was defined as the stretch from the second conserved V-encoded cysteine up to the conserved J-encoded phenylalanine. The earlier analysis of fewer than 700 of the donors excluded sequences that lacked an unambiguous match to a single V gene segment. An earlier analysis of about 590 of the donors classified V segments as functional when productive rearrangements were above 56.7% and as segregating when the standard deviation between donors was above 5%. To diagnose cytomegalovirus status from the catalog of TCR beta chain sequences, a statistical classification framework was built. In a later analysis, V and J genes were assigned by comparing TCR nucleotide sequences against IMGT/GENE-DB human TR gene sequences. In a later analysis, CDR3 sequences and most-parsimonious VDJ recombination scenarios were assigned using the TCRdist pipeline. In a later analysis, each TCR beta chain was defined by its CDR3 amino acid sequence together with its V-gene family, and reads lacking a unique V-gene family were excluded. A later analysis removed 500 to 650 highly shared, low-generation-probability nucleotide sequences to deal with suspected cross-contamination and a sequencing artifact. In a later analysis, a clonal expansion index for each public chain was calculated from normalized within-repertoire ranks of inferred template counts. A later analysis computed generation probabilities with a VDJ recombination model fitted to out-of-frame rearrangements, and checked the results against IGoR. Hypergeometric tests were used in a later analysis to score TCR-TCR, TCR-HLA and TCR-CMV co-occurrence, with a repertoire-size bias correction applied to the TCR pairs. False discovery rates were estimated in a later analysis by permuting HLA or CMV assignments 20 times. A later analysis grouped co-occurring TCRs with DBSCAN, adding TCRdist sequence similarity when clustering within HLA-allele-positive subsets. Repertoires with fewer than 30,000 or more than 120,000 public chains were left out of co-occurrence clustering, as were five repertoires with anomalous nucleotide sharing. TCRdb's version of the immuneACCESS table is confined to in-frame rearrangements and falls short of the full clone set. An unresolved V gene accounts for under half of the shortfall where checked; the remainder is of unknown origin. The V and J calls and clone size are taken from that table; D and trimming were inferred from the DNA. The sample yields 95,000 to 150,000 clones; roughly 66% were counted once. Over 1.5% of the sample belongs to the ten largest clones.

General conclusions and limits of the study: In a later analysis, the rate of TCR association differed among HLA loci, with DRB1 alleles having the most associated TCRs and HLA-C alleles having the fewest. When HLA alleles, especially DR and DQ, strongly co-occurred, TCR associations were difficult to assign to individual alleles. In an earlier analysis of more than 450 of the donors, most TCR beta V segments were observed in productive rearrangements about 87% or about 30% of the time, broadly matching IMGT annotations. According to the authors, the approach could potentially be generalized to other disease states and immunological phenotypes. A cluster of highly shared sequence variants was judged likely to represent a technical artifact of the sequencing pipeline. Because counts were too low, about 15 rarely observed V segments, including chromosome 9 orphons, were left out of the earlier analysis of a few hundred of the donors. Presence/absence analyses assumed roughly uniform sequencing depth across donors, an assumption that may not hold. In both the original and validation cohorts, the classifier was reported to diagnose cytomegalovirus status with high specificity and sensitivity. This cohort had only TCR beta chains sequenced, and the lack of alpha or paired-chain data limited which features could be detected. A further reported finding was that TCR beta sequences accurately predicted the HLA-A and HLA-B alleles for most subjects in the first cohort. Compared with the roughly 700-donor mean, donors in an Asian-associated ancestry cluster had fewer N-insertions in productive TCRs, according to a later genetic analysis. According to a later analysis, parvovirus B19, influenza, CMV and Epstein-Barr virus appeared linked to several top co-occurrence clusters. Immune exposure information for the cohort was limited to CMV serostatus. An association between a missense DCLRE1C variant and V-gene and J-gene trimming of TCR beta chains was found in a later genetic analysis and replicated in an independent cohort. A later analysis found that HLA-associated TCR beta chains were more clonally expanded and had lower generation probabilities than equally common non-associated chains. The study gave a list of some 150 TCR beta chains associated with cytomegalovirus. Correlated functional status among segregating V segments might be attributable to linkage disequilibrium, but an unknown experimental factor could not be ruled out. A later analysis associated 16,951 TCR beta sequences with specific HLA alleles at a false discovery rate of 0.05. Because some donors lacked HLA typing at each locus, the association tests relied only on the typed subset. Most CMV-associated TCR beta chains appeared to be HLA-restricted in a later analysis, and the HLA associations seemed to be driven largely by CMV exposure. While some public TCRs were present in many individuals, most TCR sequences turned up only very rarely across donors. In vitro tests confirmed that a few of the cytomegalovirus-associated TCR beta chains recognize cytomegalovirus antigens. Some IMGT-functional V segments, including TRBV6-2 and TRBV6-3, could not be told apart with the 87-base-pair reads, so those segments were excluded.

Sequencing used PBMCs. The chain employs TRBV25-1 and TRBJ1-4; no confident D gene assignment can be made. The source is a man aged 18 to 35 in good health and CMV-seronegative. The CDR3 loop reads CASSGIGPQKEGKLFF. The DNA sequence is given as TGTGCCAGCAGTGGGATCGGGCCCCAAAAGGAGGGAAAACTGTTTTTT.